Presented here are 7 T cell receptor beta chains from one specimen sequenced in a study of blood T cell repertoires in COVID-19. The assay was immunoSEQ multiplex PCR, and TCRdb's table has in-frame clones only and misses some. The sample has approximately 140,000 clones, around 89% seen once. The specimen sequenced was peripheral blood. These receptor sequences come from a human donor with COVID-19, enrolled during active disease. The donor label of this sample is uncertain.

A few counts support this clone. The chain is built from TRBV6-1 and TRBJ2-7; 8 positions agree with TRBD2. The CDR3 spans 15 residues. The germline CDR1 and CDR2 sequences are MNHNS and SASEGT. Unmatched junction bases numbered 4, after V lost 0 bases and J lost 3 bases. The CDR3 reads CASSEAAGTSYEQYF. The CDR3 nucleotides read TGTGCCAGCAGTGAAGCGGCCGGGACTAGCTACGAGCAGTACTTC.

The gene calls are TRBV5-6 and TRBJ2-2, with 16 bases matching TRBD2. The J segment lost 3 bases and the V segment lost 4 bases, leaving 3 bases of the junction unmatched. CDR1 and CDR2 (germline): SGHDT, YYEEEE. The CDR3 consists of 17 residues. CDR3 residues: CASSTGLAGGDTGELFF. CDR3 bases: TGTGCCAGCAGCACGGGACTAGCGGGAGGGGACACCGGGGAGCTGTTTTTT.

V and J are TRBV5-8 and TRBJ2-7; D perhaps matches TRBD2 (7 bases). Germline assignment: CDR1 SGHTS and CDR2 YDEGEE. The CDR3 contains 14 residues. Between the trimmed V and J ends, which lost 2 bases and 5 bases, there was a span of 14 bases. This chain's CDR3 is CASSLRGGLNEQYF. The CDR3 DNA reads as TGTGCCAGCAGCTTAAGGGGGGGGCTCAACGAGCAGTACTTC.

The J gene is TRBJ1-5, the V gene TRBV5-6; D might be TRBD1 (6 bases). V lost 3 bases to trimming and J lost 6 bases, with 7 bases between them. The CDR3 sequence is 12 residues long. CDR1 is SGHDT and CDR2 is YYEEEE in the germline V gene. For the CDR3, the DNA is TGTGCCAGCAGCTGGGGGCGTCAGCCCCAGCATTTT. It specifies CASSWGRQPQHF.

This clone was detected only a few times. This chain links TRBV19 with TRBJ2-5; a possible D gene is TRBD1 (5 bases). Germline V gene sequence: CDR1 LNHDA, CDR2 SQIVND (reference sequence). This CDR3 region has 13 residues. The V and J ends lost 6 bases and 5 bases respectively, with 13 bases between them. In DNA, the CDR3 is TGTGCCAGTAGAAAAGTAGGGGATGAGACCCAGTACTTC. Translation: CASRKVGDETQYF.

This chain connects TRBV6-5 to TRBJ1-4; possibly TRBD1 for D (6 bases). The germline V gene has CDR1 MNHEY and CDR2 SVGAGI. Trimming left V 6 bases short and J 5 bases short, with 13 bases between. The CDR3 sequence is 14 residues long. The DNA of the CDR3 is TGTGCCAGCAGAACAGGGTTGGTAAATGAAAAACTGTTTTTT. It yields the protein CASRTGLVNEKLFF.

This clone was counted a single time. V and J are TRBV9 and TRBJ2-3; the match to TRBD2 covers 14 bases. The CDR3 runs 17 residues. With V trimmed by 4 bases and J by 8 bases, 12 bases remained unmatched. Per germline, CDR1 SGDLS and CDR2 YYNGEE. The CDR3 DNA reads TGTGCCAGCAGCCTATTTGGGACTAGCGGGGGCCCTGCTACGCAGTATTTT. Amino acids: CASSLFGTSGGPATQYF.